One and the same sample provided the 16 T cell receptor beta chains below, sequenced in a study of blood T cell repertoires in COVID-19. TCRdb's copy holds only in-frame clones and misses some; the assay was immunoSEQ multiplex PCR. The sample holds some 100,000 clones, about 80% seen once. Sequencing used peripheral blood. These receptors all stem from a human donor in a cohort sampled during active COVID-19.

The chain joins TRBV28 to TRBJ1-2; the match to TRBD1 covers 7 bases. The CDR3 covers 11 residues. The germline gives CDR1 MDHEN, CDR2 SYDVKM. The V and J ends lost 8 bases and 7 bases, in that order; junction bases with no gene match: 4. The CDR3 region is CASQGVPGYTF. The CDR3 DNA sequence: TGTGCCAGCCAGGGGGTCCCTGGCTACACCTTC.

The chain couples TRBV20-1 to TRBJ1-2; D uncertain. V was cut by 6 bases and J by 6 bases, with 8 bases left in between. This CDR3 has 10 residues. Germline V gene lookup returns CDR1 DFQATT and CDR2 SNEGSKA (reference sequence). CDR3 sequence reads: CSALSNGYTF. For the CDR3, the DNA is TGCAGTGCCCTAAGTAATGGCTACACCTTC.

The CDR3 nucleotides are TGTGCCAGCAGCCAAGGAAGGACAGGGAGAAAGATAGGGCAAGAGACCCAGTACTTC. Amino acids: CASSQGRTGRKIGQETQYF. This chain joins TRBV3-1 (or the pseudogene TRBV3-2) and TRBJ2-5, with 8 bases that match TRBD1. The CDR3 runs to 19 residues. V lost 1 base to trimming and J lost 2 bases; unmatched junction nucleotides: 15. CDR1 LGHDT and CDR2 YNNKEL come from the germline V gene (reference sequence).

This rearrangement joins TRBV11-1 to TRBJ2-1; D ambiguous. Per germline, CDR1 SGHAT and CDR2 FQDESV (reference sequence). Trimming removed 1 base at V and 8 bases at J, with 6 bases between. This CDR3 region has 12 residues. CDR3 residues: CASSLVRDEQFF. CDR3 nucleotide sequence: TGTGCCAGCAGCTTAGTCCGTGATGAGCAGTTCTTC.

This clone was seen once. J is TRBJ2-4 and V is TRBV5-5; 15 nucleotides line up with TRBD2. The CDR3 has 17 amino acids. With 3 bases clipped from V and 0 bases from J, the junction kept 1 base outside the gene matches. The germline CDR1 and CDR2 sequences are SGHKS and YYEKEE (reference sequence). CDR3 protein: CASSSGLAGGAKNIQYF. The CDR3 bases are TGTGCCAGCAGCTCGGGACTAGCGGGAGGAGCCAAAAACATTCAGTACTTC.

The chain's CDR3 is CASSFQGSSYNEQFF. In DNA form, the CDR3 reads TGCGCCAGCAGCTTCCAGGGGAGCTCCTACAATGAGCAGTTCTTC. The rearrangement links TRBV5-1 to TRBJ2-1; weak D call: TRBD1 (6 bases). The CDR3 covers 15 residues. V shed 2 bases and J shed 0 bases, with 9 bases lying between them. The V gene's germline CDR1 is SGHRS and CDR2 YFSETQ.

The rearrangement links TRBV28 to TRBJ1-2, with a weak D call TRBD1 (5 bases). V shed 6 bases and J shed 6 bases, with 14 bases lying between them. The V gene's germline CDR1 is MDHEN and CDR2 SYDVKM. CDR3 size: 13 residues. The CDR3 region has the DNA TGTGCCAGCAGCCTTGACGGCAGGGATGGCTACACCTTC. Its translation is CASSLDGRDGYTF.

The genes are TRBV5-1 and TRBJ2-1; 8 bases fit TRBD2. The CDR3 runs 15 residues. Germline assignment: CDR1 SGHRS and CDR2 YFSETQ. With 4 bases clipped from V and 0 bases from J, the junction kept 3 bases outside the gene matches. CDR3 loop: CASSLSGSSYNEQFF. CDR3 nucleotides: TGCGCCAGCAGCCTAAGCGGGAGCTCCTACAATGAGCAGTTCTTC.

CDR3 DNA: TGTGCCAGCAGCAGCGGACAGGGAGATGGAAACACCATATATTTT. Translating gives CASSSGQGDGNTIYF. The rearrangement uses TRBV7-9 and TRBJ1-3; 8 bases fit TRBD1. From germline, CDR1 is SEHNR and CDR2 FQNEAQ (reference sequence). The CDR3 has 15 amino acids. V gave up 5 bases and J gave up 3 bases; unmatched junction bases: 6.

The DNA of the CDR3 is TGTGCCATCAGTTCGAGACAGACAGGGGACGCTTTCTTT. Protein product: CAISSRQTGDAFF. This chain uses TRBV10-3 with TRBJ1-1; 8 bases are shared with TRBD1. The CDR3 spans 13 residues. V was clipped by 5 bases and J by 11 bases; unmatched bases: 10. The germline gives CDR1 ENHRY, CDR2 SYGVKD.

This rearrangement joins TRBV7-2 to TRBJ2-5, with D possibly matching TRBD2 (5 bases). The V gene lost 5 bases and the J gene lost 5 bases, with 18 bases spanning the gap. CDR1 is SGHTA and CDR2 is FQGNSA in the germline V gene. This CDR3 has 15 amino acids. CDR3 residues: CASSPFQLGWETQYF. The DNA for the CDR3 is TGTGCCAGCAGCCCGTTTCAACTAGGGTGGGAGACCCAGTACTTC.

The V gene is TRBV29-1, the J gene TRBJ2-7; 7 bases map to TRBD1. In germline, CDR1 is SQVTM, CDR2 ANQGSEA. V lost 4 bases and J lost 6; bases outside the gene matches: 9. This CDR3 has 13 amino acids. The CDR3 coding sequence is TGCAGCGTTGGACAGGGCGAGCGATCCGAGCAGTACTTC. Translating gives CSVGQGERSEQYF.

J is TRBJ1-2 and V is TRBV5-4, with 11 nucleotides matching TRBD1. V shed 3 bases, J shed 3 bases, and the junction held 4 bases outside the gene matches. This CDR3 is built from 15 residues. Germline CDR1 is SGHNT and CDR2 is YYREEE (reference sequence). The CDR3 loop is CASSSRDRGYYGYTF. The CDR3 DNA follows: TGTGCCAGCAGCTCCCGGGACAGGGGGTACTATGGCTACACCTTC. The full variable domain, in which reference TRBV5-4 and TRBJ1-2 provide the parts outside the CDR3, is ETGVTQSPTHLIKTRGQQVTLRCSSQSGHNTVSWYQQALGQGPQFIFQYYREEENGRGNFPPRFSGLQFPNYSSELNVNALELDDSALYLCASSSRDRGYYGYTFGSGTRLTVV.

The J gene is TRBJ1-1, the V gene TRBV5-5, with TRBD1 matching over 8 bases. J was trimmed by 5 bases and V by 1 base; bases with no gene match: 4. The V gene's germline CDR1 is SGHKS and CDR2 YYEKEE (reference sequence). The CDR3 runs 14 residues. The CDR3 DNA reads TGTGCCAGCAGCTTGAGGCAGGGGGCAACTGAAGCTTTCTTT. Encoded protein: CASSLRQGATEAFF.

The chain combines TRBV10-3 with TRBJ2-7; 9 bases are a match to TRBD2. The CDR3 covers 14 residues. Per germline, CDR1 ENHRY and CDR2 SYGVKD. V gave up 4 bases and J gave up 7 bases; unmatched junction bases: 8. CDR3 amino acids: CAISAAGGQGEQYF. CDR3 nucleotide sequence: TGTGCCATCAGTGCAGCGGGGGGCCAGGGGGAGCAGTACTTC.

This clone has just a few counts. The chain employs TRBV11-2 and TRBJ1-3; D is uncertain. The CDR3 is 15 amino acids. Germline V CDR1 and CDR2: SGHAT, FQNNGV. V shed 1 base and J shed 0 bases, with 7 bases lying between them. This CDR3 is CASSLGYSSGNTIYF. As DNA, the CDR3 is TGTGCCAGCAGCTTAGGCTACAGCTCTGGAAACACCATATATTTT.